Listed here are 9 T cell receptor beta chains from one sample, sequenced in a study of blood T cell repertoires in COVID-19. Sequencing was performed with immunoSEQ multiplex PCR; in TCRdb, only in-frame clones are kept and a portion is missing. The sample holds roughly 250,000 clones, about four fifths seen once. What was sequenced was peripheral blood. Source of these receptors: a woman at least 80 years old with acute or convalescent COVID-19.

The rearrangement uses TRBV29-1 and TRBJ2-1; unclear D gene. Germline CDR1 and CDR2: SQVTM and ANQGSEA. V shed 3 bases and J shed 8 bases, with 8 bases lying between them. The CDR3 is 11 residues long. CDR3 sequence reads: CSVDANDEQFF. Here the CDR3 DNA reads TGCAGCGTTGACGCGAACGATGAGCAGTTCTTC.

The chain is built from TRBV2 and TRBJ1-1, with D perhaps TRBD1 (6 bases). V gave up 0 bases and J gave up 0 bases, with 14 bases separating them. Germline V lookup: CDR1 SNHLY, CDR2 FYNNEI. This CDR3 has 17 amino acids. Here the CDR3 DNA reads TGTGCCAGCAGTGAAGCTGGGACAACGGTCATGAACACTGAAGCTTTCTTT. The encoded protein is CASSEAGTTVMNTEAFF. Full variable domain (missing parts from reference TRBV2 and TRBJ1-1): EPEVTQTPSHQVTQMGQEVILRCVPISNHLYFYWYRQILGQKVEFLVSFYNNEISEKSEIFDDQFSVERPDGSNFTLKIRSTKLEDSAMYFCASSEAGTTVMNTEAFFGQGTRLTVV.

This chain joins TRBV7-2 and TRBJ1-2, with TRBD1 identical over 8 bases. Germline V lookup: CDR1 SGHTA, CDR2 FQGNSA. Trimming cost V 1 base and J 2 bases; bases outside gene matches: 12. The length of the CDR3 is 18 residues. The CDR3 sequence is CASSLVFNQGAVNYGYTF. The CDR3 DNA reads TGTGCCAGCAGCTTAGTTTTTAACCAGGGGGCAGTAAACTATGGCTACACCTTC.

J is TRBJ1-1 and V is TRBV7-2; no definite D call. Trimming shortened V by 2 bases and J by 1 base, and 11 bases separated the two germline ends. The CDR3 is made up of 15 amino acids. The V gene's germline CDR1 is SGHTA and CDR2 FQGNSA. The CDR3 nucleotides are TGTGCCAGCAGCTTACTGGGCAGACCGAACACTGAAGCTTTCTTT. Encoded protein: CASSLLGRPNTEAFF.

J is TRBJ1-6 and V is TRBV6-6; D is unclear. The V gene lost 10 bases and the J gene lost 7 bases, with 14 bases spanning the gap. The CDR3 consists of 13 residues. Germline CDR1 and CDR2: MNHNY and SVGAGI (reference sequence). CDR3 sequence: CATRGGENSPLHF. The CDR3 DNA sequence: TGTGCCACCCGGGGTGGAGAGAATTCACCCCTCCACTTT.

V usage is TRBV19 and J usage is TRBJ1-1, with 9 nucleotides matching TRBD1. V shed 6 bases and J 4 bases; nucleotides not matched to a gene: 6. CDR1 LNHDA and CDR2 SQIVND come from the germline V gene (reference sequence). The CDR3 spans 14 residues. In DNA, the CDR3 is TGTGCCAGTAGCTCGACAGGGGGGGCCACTGAAGCTTTCTTT. It encodes CASSSTGGATEAFF.

The rearrangement links TRBV6-2 or TRBV6-3 to TRBJ1-5; 10 positions agree with TRBD1. Trimming cost V 5 bases and J 2 bases; bases outside gene matches: 9. This CDR3 comprises 17 residues. In germline, CDR1 is MNHEY, CDR2 SVGEGT. CDR3 loop: CASSAPGTGAGNQPQHF. The CDR3, as DNA: TGTGCCAGCAGTGCTCCCGGGACAGGGGCGGGCAATCAGCCCCAGCATTTT.

The J gene is TRBJ2-5, the V gene TRBV25-1; 10 positions agree with TRBD2. J lost 2 bases, V lost 5 bases, and 5 bases had no gene match. CDR1 is MGHDK and CDR2 is SYGVNS in the germline V gene. The CDR3 is made up of 15 amino acids. The CDR3 spells CASSSIAGGQETQYF. The CDR3 DNA sequence: TGTGCCAGCAGTTCGATAGCGGGGGGTCAAGAGACCCAGTACTTC.

This rearrangement joins TRBV28 to TRBJ1-4; unclear D gene. Germline assignment: CDR1 MDHEN and CDR2 SYDVKM. This CDR3 comprises 13 residues. DNA of the CDR3: TGTGCTTACCAGCGCTCAACTAATGAAAAACTGTTTTTT. This translates into CAYQRSTNEKLFF.